Shown below are 13 T cell receptor beta chains from a single sample sequenced in a study of CD8+ T cells in alopecia areata listed by TCRdb under 2018. The time point label corresponds to: around 4 weeks on oral tofacitinib. This sample's treatment or condition label indicates: oral pan-JAK inhibitor, 5-10 mg twice daily. Libraries were constructed by the immunoSEQ multiplex PCR assay. To provide template for TCR sequencing, every sample had RNA extracted and reverse transcribed into cDNA. As stored in TCRdb, this immuneACCESS dataset retains in-frame rearrangements with V and J assigned. A fraction of the clones does not appear; measured against another copy, unresolved V genes explain less than half of the discrepancy, and the remainder lacks a known reason. The sample table shows roughly 120,000 clones, and approximately 53% are seen once. Approximately 0.46% of the sample comes from the top ten.

The sequencing used CD4+ T cells sorted from blood, collected at week 4, from a patient treated with tofacitinib. The receptors were sampled from a human donor with alopecia areata.

J is TRBJ2-5 and V is TRBV23-1; D possibly matches TRBD1 or TRBD2 (5 bases each). TRBV23-1 falls under the ORF class, with uncertain function. CDR3 length: 17 residues. Trimming pared 2 bases from V and 2 bases from J, leaving 18 bases between. CDR3 residues: CASSQGMRGPSQETQYF. CDR3 nucleotides: TGCGCCAGCAGTCAAGGGATGAGGGGACCCTCTCAAGAGACCCAGTACTTC.

CDR3 residues: CAWRAYNEQFF. The CDR3 DNA sequence: TGTGCCTGGAGGGCTTACAATGAGCAGTTCTTC. The chain links TRBV30 to TRBJ2-1; D remains unclear. The length of the CDR3 is 11 residues. Germline V lookup: CDR1 GTSNPN, CDR2 SVGIG (reference sequence). Trimming shortened V by 3 bases and J by 4 bases, and 4 bases separated the two germline ends. Full variable domain (missing parts from reference TRBV30 and TRBJ2-1): SQTIHQWPATLVQPVGSPLSLECTVEGTSNPNLYWYRQAAGRGLQLLFYSVGIGQISSEVPQNLSASRPQDRQFILSSKKLLLSDSGFYLCAWRAYNEQFFGPGTRLTVL.

The table lists this clone with a few counts. The chain recombines TRBV6-5 with TRBJ2-7; D is ambiguous. From germline, CDR1 is MNHEY and CDR2 SVGAGI. Trimming took 6 bases from V and 0 from J, leaving 9 bases between them. This CDR3 region has 13 residues. DNA for the CDR3: TGTGCCAGCAGCCCTCCCCACTCCTACGAGCAGTACTTC. This encodes CASSPPHSYEQYF.

This chain joins TRBV7-9 and TRBJ2-1, with D unresolved. The V end lost 5 bases, the J end lost 0 bases, and 14 bases lay between the germline ends. Germline CDR1 SEHNR, CDR2 FQNEAQ (reference sequence). The CDR3 consists of 16 residues. The DNA for the CDR3 is TGTGCCAGCAGCCCCTCGTGGTCAGGCTCCTACAATGAGCAGTTCTTC. This encodes CASSPSWSGSYNEQFF.

The CDR3 loop is CASSLGSGGREQFF. In nucleotides, the CDR3 is TGTGCCAGCAGCTTAGGGAGCGGGGGGCGGGAGCAGTTCTTC. The chain combines TRBV7-2 with TRBJ2-1, with 9 nucleotides matching TRBD2. Germline CDR1 and CDR2: SGHTA and FQGNSA. This CDR3 comprises 14 residues. Trimming took 1 base from V and 10 from J; bases not matched to a gene: 5.

This clone was seen at least ten times. V usage is TRBV7-8 and J usage is TRBJ2-4; no clear D gene. The CDR3 has 13 amino acids. The germline CDR1 and CDR2 sequences are SGHVS and FQNEAQ. V dropped 5 bases and J dropped 1 base, with 6 bases sitting between them. In DNA, the CDR3 is TGTGCCAGCAGCCTCGCGGCCAAAAACATTCAGTACTTC. It translates to CASSLAAKNIQYF. Combining the CDR3 with reference TRBV7-8 and TRBJ2-4 gives the whole variable domain GAGVSQSPRYKVAKRGQDVALRCDPISGHVSLFWYQQALGQGPEFLTYFQNEAQLDKSGLPSDRFFAERPEGSVSTLKIQRTQQEDSAVYLCASSLAAKNIQYFGAGTRLSVL.

This clone was detected once. The genes are TRBV5-1 and TRBJ1-1; D not resolved. Looked up from germline, CDR1 is SGHRS and CDR2 is YFSETQ. V was clipped by 2 bases and J by 1 base, with 12 bases between them. This CDR3 contains 15 residues. The CDR3 coding sequence is TGCGCCAGCAGCTTCAGATCGGACGGGAACACTGAAGCTTTCTTT. Translation gives CASSFRSDGNTEAFF.

The rearrangement links TRBV29-1 to TRBJ1-6; 10 bases agree with TRBD1. The germline V gene encodes CDR1 SQVTM and CDR2 ANQGSEA. There are 13 residues in the CDR3. The junction had 3 bases not matched to a gene; V was cut back by 7 bases and J by 6 bases. CDR3 protein: CSARDRGNSPLHF. The DNA for the CDR3 is TGCAGCGCCCGGGACAGGGGTAATTCACCCCTCCACTTT.

V is TRBV5-1 and J is TRBJ2-7; D remains unclear. Germline values: CDR1 SGHRS, CDR2 YFSETQ. V lost 1 base, J lost 0 bases, and 8 bases lay in between. The CDR3 has 14 residues. The CDR3 sequence is CASSLPSSSYEQYF. The CDR3 bases are TGCGCCAGCAGCTTGCCTTCATCCTCCTACGAGCAGTACTTC.

The chain uses TRBV29-1 and TRBJ2-1, with TRBD2 identical over 11 bases. Germline assignment: CDR1 SQVTM and CDR2 ANQGSEA. The trim removed 7 bases at V and 3 bases at J, leaving 5 bases unmatched. This CDR3 is built from 14 residues. The CDR3 sequence: CSAPGLAGYNEQFF. For the CDR3, the DNA is TGCAGCGCCCCCGGACTAGCGGGCTACAATGAGCAGTTCTTC.

The chain is built from TRBV2 and TRBJ2-1; possibly TRBD1 for D (5 bases). The germline CDR1 and CDR2 sequences are SNHLY and FYNNEI. The CDR3 is made up of 15 amino acids. Trimming took off 5 bases at V and 0 bases at J, with 11 bases between the two ends. CDR3 region: CASSPRVSSYNEQFF. In DNA form, the CDR3 reads TGTGCCAGCAGTCCCAGGGTGAGCTCCTACAATGAGCAGTTCTTC.

CDR3 bases: TGTGCCAGCAGCTTAACGAACGGCAGGATTAGTGGCTACACCTTC. It translates to CASSLTNGRISGYTF. The chain links TRBV7-8 to TRBJ1-2, with D uncertain. The V and J ends lost 2 bases and 7 bases respectively, with 17 bases between them. The germline V gene encodes CDR1 SGHVS and CDR2 FQNEAQ. The CDR3 has 15 residues.

This sequence joins TRBV29-1 and TRBJ1-4; D call uncertain. The CDR3 has 15 residues. The V end was cut by 4 bases, the J end by 5 bases, with 17 bases between. The germline V gene has CDR1 SQVTM and CDR2 ANQGSEA. CDR3 nucleotides: TGCAGCGTTGTTGGCCGCCAGGTCATAAATGAAAAACTGTTTTTT. Translation gives CSVVGRQVINEKLFF.